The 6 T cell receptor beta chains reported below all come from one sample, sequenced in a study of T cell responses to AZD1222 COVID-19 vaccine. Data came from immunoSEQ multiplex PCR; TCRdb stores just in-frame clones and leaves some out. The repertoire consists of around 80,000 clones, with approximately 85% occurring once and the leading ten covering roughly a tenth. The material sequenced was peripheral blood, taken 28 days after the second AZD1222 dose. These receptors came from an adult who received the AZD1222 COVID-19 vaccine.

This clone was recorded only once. The CDR3 is CASSDFWSEQYF. CDR3 sequence (DNA): TGCGCCAGCAGTGACTTCTGGAGCGAGCAGTACTTC. The gene calls are TRBV10-2 and TRBJ2-7; D uncertain. There are 12 residues in the CDR3. Germline V gene sequence: CDR1 WSHSY, CDR2 SAAADI. V lost 3 bases, J lost 6 bases, and 9 bases lay in between.

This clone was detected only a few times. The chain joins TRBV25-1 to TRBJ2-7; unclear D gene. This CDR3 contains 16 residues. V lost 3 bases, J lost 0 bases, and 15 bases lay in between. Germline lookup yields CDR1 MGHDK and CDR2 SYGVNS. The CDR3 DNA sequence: TGTGCCAGCAGTGACAAGATTATCTCTTACTCCTACGAGCAGTACTTC. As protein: CASSDKIISYSYEQYF.

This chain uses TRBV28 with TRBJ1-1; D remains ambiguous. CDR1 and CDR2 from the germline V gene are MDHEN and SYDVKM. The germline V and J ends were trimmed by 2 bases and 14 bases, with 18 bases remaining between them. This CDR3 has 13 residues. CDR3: CASSLGRAGTCFF. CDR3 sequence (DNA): TGTGCCAGCAGTTTAGGTCGGGCGGGAACTTGCTTCTTT.

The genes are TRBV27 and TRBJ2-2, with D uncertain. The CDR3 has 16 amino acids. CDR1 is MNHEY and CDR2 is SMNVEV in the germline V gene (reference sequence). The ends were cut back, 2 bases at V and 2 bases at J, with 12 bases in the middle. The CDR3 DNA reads TGTGCCAGCAGTTTAATATTGGGCAGAAACACCGGGGAGCTGTTTTTT. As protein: CASSLILGRNTGELFF.

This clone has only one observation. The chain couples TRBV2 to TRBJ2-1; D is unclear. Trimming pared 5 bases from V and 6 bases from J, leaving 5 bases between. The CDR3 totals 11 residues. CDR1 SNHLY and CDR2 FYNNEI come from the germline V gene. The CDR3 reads CASSLGNEQFF. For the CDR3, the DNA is TGTGCCAGCAGTTTAGGCAATGAGCAGTTCTTC.

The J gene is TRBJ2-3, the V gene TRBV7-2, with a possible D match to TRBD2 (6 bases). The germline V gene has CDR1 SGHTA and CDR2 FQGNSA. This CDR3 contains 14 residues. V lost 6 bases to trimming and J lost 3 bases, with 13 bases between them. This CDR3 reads CASRRPGDTDTQYF. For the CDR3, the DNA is TGTGCCAGCAGACGGCCGGGGGATACAGATACGCAGTATTTT.